This entry features one T cell receptor (beta chain) sequence. The antigen is not known. Investigators divided CD4+ cells into CD45RA+ naive and CD45RA-negative memory subsets. The source of the sample is a study of shared clonotypes between healthy human individuals. Clones were sequenced by immunoSEQ multiplex PCR, and TCRdb holds only the in-frame ones, with some missing. The data hold a few million clones, with over 85% observed a single time. Study-wide findings and caveats: Memory subsets generally showed smaller estimated richness than naive subsets did.

The ends were cut back, 0 bases at V and 5 bases at J, with 16 bases in the middle. The CDR3 extends over 16 amino acids. Germline CDR1 LGHNA, CDR2 YSLEER. This receptor was taken from a man aged 18 to 29 in good health. The sequenced sample was naive CD4+ T cells sorted from blood. Subset indicated: CD45RA+ positively selected. The J gene is TRBJ2-5, the V gene TRBV4-3; D is perhaps TRBD2 (6 bases). CDR3: CASSQDWGVVGETQYF. CDR3 DNA: TGCGCCAGCAGCCAAGATTGGGGGGTTGTCGGTGAGACCCAGTACTTC.